The 16 T cell receptor beta chains below were found in one sample sequenced in a study of cytomegalovirus exposure and HLA in healthy donors. Vbeta (60) and Jbeta (13) primers were used in the PCR. Sequenced by immunoSEQ multiplex PCR; TCRdb stores in-frame clones only, minus some. In the table there are around 140,000 clones, approximately 75% of which are singletons. Sequenced sample: PBMCs. The receptors stem from a middle-aged man in good health and CMV-seropositive.

J is TRBJ2-3 and V is TRBV5-1; D gene unclear. V was clipped by 4 bases and J by 0 bases, with 9 bases between them. CDR1 SGHRS and CDR2 YFSETQ come from the germline V gene. The CDR3 covers 14 residues. CDR3 sequence (DNA): TGCGCCAGCAGCCCCGTCACTAGCACAGATACGCAGTATTTT. Its protein product is CASSPVTSTDTQYF.

The V call is TRBV19, the J call TRBJ1-1; D is unresolved. The ends were cut back, 1 base at V and 10 bases at J, with 19 bases in the middle. Germline V gene data show CDR1 as LNHDA and CDR2 as SQIVND (reference sequence). The CDR3 length is 15 residues. Here the CDR3 DNA reads TGTGCCAGTAGTATAGCCGTGAGGCCCAGCCCGGGAGCTTTCTTT. This gives the protein CASSIAVRPSPGAFF.

CDR3 residues: CATSRYKGLAGVLDTDTQYF. Here the CDR3 DNA reads TGTGCCACCAGCAGGTACAAGGGACTAGCGGGAGTACTGGACACAGATACGCAGTATTTT. The chain carries TRBV15 and TRBJ2-3, with 14 bases that match TRBD2. Trimming at V came to 3 bases and at J to 2 bases, leaving 13 bases not matched to a gene. Per the germline V gene, CDR1 is LNHNV and CDR2 is YYDKDF (reference sequence). This CDR3 is 20 amino acids long.

This chain connects TRBV5-6 to TRBJ2-7; 12 bases fit TRBD2. The trim removed 6 bases at V and 5 bases at J, leaving 9 bases unmatched. This CDR3 is built from 15 residues. Germline V gene lookup returns CDR1 SGHDT and CDR2 YYEEEE. The CDR3 coding sequence is TGTGCCAGCACCGTTAGACTAGCGGGAGTTAACGAGCAGTACTTC. This translates into CASTVRLAGVNEQYF.

The chain is built from TRBV18 and TRBJ2-7; D might be TRBD2 (5 bases). The V and J ends lost 4 bases and 1 base respectively, with 20 bases between them. This CDR3 has 17 residues. CDR1 KGHSH and CDR2 LQKENI come from the germline V gene. The CDR3 coding sequence is TGTGCCAGCTCACAAGGGTCCGCGGCGTCGGGGTCCTACGAGCAGTACTTC. Its protein is CASSQGSAASGSYEQYF.

This clone has a handful of counts. The chain joins TRBV2 to TRBJ2-3; 7 nucleotides line up with TRBD2. Germline loops: CDR1 SNHLY, CDR2 FYNNEI. This CDR3 region has 14 residues. Trimming cost V 7 bases and J 1 base; bases outside gene matches: 5. The DNA for the CDR3 is TGTGCCAGCAACCTACGGGGGGGCACAGATACGCAGTATTTT. This gives the protein CASNLRGGTDTQYF.

This chain links TRBV19 with TRBJ2-2; D is perhaps TRBD2 (6 bases). The CDR3 runs 14 residues. Germline CDR1 LNHDA, CDR2 SQIVND (reference sequence). V was clipped by 5 bases and J by 7 bases, with 14 bases between them. The CDR3 coding sequence is TGTGCCAGTAGTGTGACTAGTACTGTCGGGGAGCTGTTTTTT. It encodes CASSVTSTVGELFF.

The rearrangement joins TRBV27 to TRBJ2-3; TRBD1 might be the D (6 bases). Germline V lookup: CDR1 MNHEY, CDR2 SMNVEV (reference sequence). The CDR3 is 15 amino acids. Trimming took 7 bases from V and 0 from J, leaving 14 bases between them. The CDR3 DNA reads TGTGCCAGCAATCTCTTACAGGGAAGCACAGATACGCAGTATTTT. This gives the protein CASNLLQGSTDTQYF.

Turning to this clone: Sequence at one end of the junction differs from germline and may be a read error. V gene TRBV7-7 combines with J gene TRBJ2-5; 7 nucleotides align to TRBD1. Germline V gene sequence: CDR1 SSHAT, CDR2 FNYEAQ (reference sequence). There are 14 residues in the CDR3. The CDR3 reads CASSPIGGAETQYF. The CDR3 bases are TGTGCTAGCAGCCCTATAGGGGGCGCGGAGACCCAGTACTTC.

This clone has a handful of counts. The rearrangement joins TRBV6-1 to TRBJ1-1; possible D gene TRBD1, 5 bases. V was shortened by 0 bases and J by 1 base, with 9 bases between the two germline ends. Germline CDR1 MNHNS, CDR2 SASEGT. This CDR3 is 15 amino acids long. CDR3 protein: CASSEARRENTEAFF. The CDR3, as DNA: TGTGCCAGCAGTGAAGCGCGCAGGGAGAACACTGAAGCTTTCTTT.

V and J are TRBV5-6 and TRBJ2-5, with TRBD1 matching 11 bases. V dropped 1 base and J dropped 9; count of bases not matched to a gene: 8. This CDR3 comprises 15 residues. Germline V gives CDR1 SGHDT, CDR2 YYEEEE. As DNA, the CDR3 is TGTGCCAGCAGCTTGAGTTTTGGACAGGGGGCGTCCCAGTACTTC. It is translated as CASSLSFGQGASQYF.

This chain joins TRBV6-6 and TRBJ2-2; 8 bases align to TRBD1. V gave up 0 bases and J gave up 3 bases; unmatched junction bases: 3. Germline loops: CDR1 MNHNY, CDR2 SVGAGI (reference sequence). The CDR3 is 16 residues long. The CDR3 loop is CASSYSDREDTGELFF. CDR3 in DNA: TGTGCCAGCAGTTACTCGGACAGGGAGGACACCGGGGAGCTGTTTTTT.

The rearrangement links TRBV27 to TRBJ2-1; the D gene is possibly TRBD2 (5 bases). The germline V gene encodes CDR1 MNHEY and CDR2 SMNVEV (reference sequence). This CDR3 contains 13 residues. Trimming took 2 bases from V and 7 from J, leaving 9 bases between them. CDR3 coding DNA: TGTGCCAGCAGTTTAGGTGGCGGGAATGAGCAGTTCTTC. Translating it yields CASSLGGGNEQFF.

The J gene is TRBJ2-5, the V gene TRBV5-1; D uncertain. Germline V gene sequence: CDR1 SGHRS, CDR2 YFSETQ. Between the trimmed V and J ends, which lost 2 bases and 0 bases, there was a span of 5 bases. The CDR3 is 13 residues long. CDR3 residues: CASSFPNQETQYF. The CDR3 bases are TGCGCCAGCAGCTTTCCCAACCAAGAGACCCAGTACTTC.

The V and J genes are TRBV11-3 and TRBJ2-7, with a possible D match to TRBD2 (5 bases). Germline V gene sequence: CDR1 SGHNT, CDR2 YENEEA. V was clipped by 2 bases and J by 3 bases, with 11 bases between them. The CDR3 loop spans 14 amino acids. This CDR3 reads CASSLRGSNYEQYF. The CDR3 coding sequence is TGTGCCAGCAGCTTACGAGGGTCTAACTACGAGCAGTACTTC.

The rearrangement uses TRBV4-1 and TRBJ2-7, with 7 bases identical to TRBD2. The CDR3 has 15 amino acids. Trimming took 1 base from V and 1 from J; bases not matched to a gene: 4. CDR1 is MGHRA and CDR2 is YSYEKL in the germline V gene. The CDR3 nucleotides are TGCGCCAGCAGCCAAGGGGCTAGCGGTTCCTACGAGCAGTACTTC. Translated, it gives CASSQGASGSYEQYF.